Presented here are 12 T cell receptor beta chains from one specimen sequenced in a study of graft-versus-host responses after intestinal transplantation. Sequenced by immunoSEQ multiplex PCR; TCRdb stores in-frame clones only, minus some. The sample has roughly 120,000 clones; approximately 92% are singletons. Antigen specificity for these receptors is unknown. The sequences come from unstimulated CD4+ T cells sorted from spleen or lymph node cells, collected before intestinal transplant. The receptors originated from a human donor who received an intestinal transplant.

The chain uses TRBV30 and TRBJ1-5; D may be TRBD1 (5 bases). The ends were cut back, 0 bases at V and 5 bases at J, with 11 bases in the middle. This CDR3 has 14 amino acids. Looked up from germline, CDR1 is GTSNPN and CDR2 is SVGIG (reference sequence). CDR3 sequence: CAWSVPGRDQPQHF. In DNA form, the CDR3 reads TGTGCCTGGAGTGTACCCGGCAGGGATCAGCCCCAGCATTTT. The full variable domain, its missing parts supplied by reference TRBV30 and TRBJ1-5, is SQTIHQWPATLVQPVGSPLSLECTVEGTSNPNLYWYRQAAGRGLQLLFYSVGIGQISSEVPQNLSASRPQDRQFILSSKKLLLSDSGFYLCAWSVPGRDQPQHFGDGTRLSIL.

This chain connects TRBV2 to TRBJ2-2; D ambiguous. The CDR3 loop spans 15 amino acids. Trimming pared 6 bases from V and 2 bases from J, leaving 13 bases between. Germline-derived CDR1 and CDR2 are SNHLY and FYNNEI. The CDR3: CASRVDQTNTGELFF. CDR3 in DNA: TGTGCCAGCAGAGTGGACCAGACCAACACCGGGGAGCTGTTTTTT.

CDR3 in amino acids: CASSYATSHYGYTF. CDR3 DNA sequence: TGTGCCAGCAGTTACGCCACCTCCCACTATGGCTACACCTTC. The chain has TRBV6-5 and TRBJ1-2; D is unclear. Germline CDR1 and CDR2: MNHEY and SVGAGI. Trimming removed 2 bases at V and 3 bases at J, with 10 bases between. This CDR3 region has 14 residues.

The chain combines TRBV29-1 with TRBJ2-1, with a possible D match to TRBD2 (5 bases). The CDR3 covers 13 residues. Germline V lookup: CDR1 SQVTM, CDR2 ANQGSEA. The V end was cut by 5 bases, the J end by 8 bases, with 16 bases between. The CDR3 sequence: CSVPPGGSDEQFF. The CDR3 DNA is TGCAGCGTTCCCCCTGGAGGCAGCGATGAGCAGTTCTTC.

This clone was recorded a few times. The chain is built from TRBV10-3 and TRBJ1-4, with D unclear. The CDR3 consists of 12 residues. The germline gives CDR1 ENHRY, CDR2 SYGVKD. The ends were cut back, 4 bases at V and 5 bases at J, with 5 bases in the middle. For the CDR3, the DNA is TGTGCCATCAGTGCCTACAATGAAAAACTGTTTTTT. Its protein is CAISAYNEKLFF.

J is TRBJ2-3 and V is TRBV19; 8 bases fit TRBD1. The junction had 7 bases not matched to a gene; V was cut back by 9 bases and J by 2 bases. Germline V gene data show CDR1 as LNHDA and CDR2 as SQIVND (reference sequence). The CDR3 spans 14 residues. The DNA for the CDR3 is TGTGCCAGCGCTGACAGGGGCTACACAGATACGCAGTATTTT. Translation: CASADRGYTDTQYF.

The chain couples TRBV29-1 to TRBJ2-5, with 7 bases identical to TRBD1. The CDR3 is 12 residues long. The ends lost 8 bases at V and 5 bases at J; junction bases unmatched: 8. Germline V gives CDR1 SQVTM, CDR2 ANQGSEA. The CDR3 bases are TGCAGCATGGACAGGACGGAGGAGACCCAGTACTTC. It codes for CSMDRTEETQYF.

The chain employs TRBV5-1 and TRBJ2-6; D possibly corresponds to TRBD2 (6 bases). Between the trimmed V and J ends, which lost 4 bases and 0 bases, there was a span of 17 bases. In germline, CDR1 is SGHRS, CDR2 YFSETQ. The CDR3 totals 18 residues. This chain's CDR3 is CASSPPGTVYSGANVLTF. The CDR3 DNA is TGCGCCAGCAGCCCCCCCGGGACTGTATACTCTGGGGCCAACGTCCTGACTTTC. The variable domain in full, with the rest retrieved from reference TRBV5-1 and TRBJ2-6, is KAGVTQTPRYLIKTRGQQVTLSCSPISGHRSVSWYQQTPGQGLQFLFEYFSETQRNKGNFPGRFSGRQFSNSRSEMNVSTLELGDSALYLCASSPPGTVYSGANVLTFGAGSRLTVL.

V and J are TRBV28 and TRBJ1-4, with D possibly TRBD1 on 6 matching bases. Trimming cost V 3 bases and J 0 bases, with 14 bases left between them. CDR1 and CDR2 from the germline V gene are MDHEN and SYDVKM. The length of the CDR3 is 17 residues. Here the CDR3 reads CASSFLTGPATNEKLFF. The CDR3 region has the DNA TGTGCCAGCAGTTTCCTGACAGGACCCGCAACTAATGAAAAACTGTTTTTT.

The rearrangement joins TRBV27 to TRBJ1-5; no reliable D call. CDR1 and CDR2 from the germline V gene are MNHEY and SMNVEV (reference sequence). Trimming shortened V by 5 bases and J by 7 bases, and 21 bases separated the two germline ends. The CDR3 has 16 residues. Here the CDR3 reads CASSPLGFSGGQPQHF. Here the CDR3 DNA reads TGTGCCAGCAGTCCCTTGGGATTTTCGGGCGGCCAGCCCCAGCATTTT.

This chain joins TRBV2 and TRBJ2-7; a weak D match, TRBD1 (6 bases). The CDR3 loop spans 14 amino acids. Deletions cut 3 bases from V and 5 bases from J, with 14 bases between. Germline V gene data show CDR1 as SNHLY and CDR2 as FYNNEI. CDR3 amino acids: CASSDNEGVNEQYF. The CDR3 bases are TGTGCCAGCAGTGATAACGAGGGGGTAAACGAGCAGTACTTC.

This rearrangement joins TRBV6-1 to TRBJ2-3; 8 bases align to TRBD2. Germline trimming cut 3 bases from V and 5 bases from J; bases unmatched to any gene: 7. This CDR3 contains 15 residues. Germline V gives CDR1 MNHNS, CDR2 SASEGT. This CDR3 reads CASSDPESGRDTQYF. The CDR3 DNA reads TGTGCCAGCAGTGACCCCGAGAGCGGGAGAGATACGCAGTATTTT.